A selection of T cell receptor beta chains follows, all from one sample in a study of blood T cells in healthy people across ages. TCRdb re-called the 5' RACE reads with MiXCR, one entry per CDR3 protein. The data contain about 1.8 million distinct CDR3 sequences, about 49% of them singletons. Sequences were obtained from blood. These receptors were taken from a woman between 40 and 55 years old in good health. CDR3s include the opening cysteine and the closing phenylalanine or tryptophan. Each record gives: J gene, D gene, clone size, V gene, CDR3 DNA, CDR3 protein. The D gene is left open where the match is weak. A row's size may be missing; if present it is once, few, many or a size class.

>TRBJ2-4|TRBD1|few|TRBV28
TGTGCCAGCAGTGCCCCACAGGGGCTTGGGGCCAAAAACATTCAGTACTTC
CASSAPQGLGAKNIQYF
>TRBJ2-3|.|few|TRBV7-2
TGTGCCAGCAGCTTAGAATCTGCGGGGTTAAGCACAGATACGCAGTATTTT
CASSLESAGLSTDTQYF
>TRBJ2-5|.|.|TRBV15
TGTGCCACCAGCAGAGATGGGGGCGCAGAGACCCAGTACTTC
CATSRDGGAETQYF
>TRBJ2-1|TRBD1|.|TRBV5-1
TGCGCCAGCAGCTCTCCCGGGACAGGGGGAACAAATGAGCAGTTCTTC
CASSSPGTGGTNEQFF
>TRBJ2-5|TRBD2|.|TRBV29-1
TGCAGCGTTGAAAGGACTAGCGGGGGTGTGTACTTC
CSVERTSGGVYF
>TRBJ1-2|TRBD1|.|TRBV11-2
TGTGCCAGCAGCCCAACTGGACAGGGGGAGAGCGGCTACACCTTC
CASSPTGQGESGYTF
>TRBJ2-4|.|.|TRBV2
TGTGCCAGCAGGGAAAGACAGGTGCACATTCAGTACTTC
CASRERQVHIQYF
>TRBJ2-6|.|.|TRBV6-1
TGTGCCAGCAGTCCCGTCACTGGGGCCAACGTCCCGACTTTC
CASSPVTGANVPTF
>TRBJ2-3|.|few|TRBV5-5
TGTGCCAGCAGCTTGGACCGGGTACGGACAGATACGCAGTATTTT
CASSLDRVRTDTQYF
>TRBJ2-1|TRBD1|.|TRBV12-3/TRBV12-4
TGTGCCAGCAGTCCACGGGACAGGGGTTGGAGTGAGCAGTTCTTC
CASSPRDRGWSEQFF
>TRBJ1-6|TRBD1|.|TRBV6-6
TGTGCCAGCAGTACGGGACAGGGGTCGTCACCCCTCCACTTT
CASSTGQGSSPLHF
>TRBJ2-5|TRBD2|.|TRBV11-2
TGTGCCAGCACCCCCTTCCCGAGGAGGGAGGGGACCCAGTACTTC
CASTPFPRREGTQYF
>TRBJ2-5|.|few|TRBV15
TGTGCCACCAGCAGAGACAGGGGTCTGGGTGAGACCCAGTACTTC
CATSRDRGLGETQYF
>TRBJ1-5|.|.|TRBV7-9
TGTGCCAGCAGCCTCACAGGGTTAAATCAGCCCCAGCATTTT
CASSLTGLNQPQHF
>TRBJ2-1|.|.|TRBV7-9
TGTGCCAGCAGCTTACCTGTGGGGCAGGCTACCCAATCCTACAATGAGCAGTTCTTC
CASSLPVGQATQSYNEQFF
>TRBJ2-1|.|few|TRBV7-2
TGTGCCAGCAGCTTCTCCGGGACTGTGAATGAGCAGTTCTTC
CASSFSGTVNEQFF
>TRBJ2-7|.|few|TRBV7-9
TGTGCCAGCAGCACCGGTGGACAATCCTACGAGCAGTACTTC
CASSTGGQSYEQYF
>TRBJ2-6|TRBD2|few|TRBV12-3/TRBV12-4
TGTGCCAGCAGCGGAGCGGGGAGCTCTGGGGCCAACGTCCTGACTTTC
CASSGAGSSGANVLTF
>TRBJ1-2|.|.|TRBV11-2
TGTGCCAGCAGTCTCGACCGGGGGCCTAGTTACTATGGCTACACCTTC
CASSLDRGPSYYGYTF
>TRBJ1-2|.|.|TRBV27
TGTGCCAGCAGCCCCAAGGGGAGGTATGGCTACACCTTC
CASSPKGRYGYTF
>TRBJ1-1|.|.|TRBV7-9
TGTGCCAGCAGCTTAGCCGGCAGGGGATATACTGAAGCTTTCTTT
CASSLAGRGYTEAFF
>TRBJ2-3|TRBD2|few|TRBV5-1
TGCGCCAGCAGCCATAGCGGGGCGAAAGATACGCAGTATTTT
CASSHSGAKDTQYF
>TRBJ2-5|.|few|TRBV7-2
TGTGCCAGCAGCGCCACAGGGCCAGAGACCCAGTACTTC
CASSATGPETQYF
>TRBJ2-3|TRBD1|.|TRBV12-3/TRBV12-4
TGTGCCAGCAGTTTAGCAGGGGGCGCATATACGCAGTATTTT
CASSLAGGAYTQYF
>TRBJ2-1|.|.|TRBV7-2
TGTGCCAGCAGCGTCAGAGGGAGACTAGAGTACAATGGGCAGTTCTTC
CASSVRGRLEYNGQFF
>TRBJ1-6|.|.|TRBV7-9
TGTGCCAGCAGCTTAGTGGGGGATATTTCACCCCTCCACTTT
CASSLVGDISPLHF
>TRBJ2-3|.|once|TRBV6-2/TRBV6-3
TGTGCCAGCAGTTACTCCCTCAAGGCGAGGGGGTTAGCTAGCACAGATACGCAGTATTTT
CASSYSLKARGLASTDTQYF
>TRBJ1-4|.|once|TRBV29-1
TGCAGCGCCGTCCGGGGGACAACTAATGAAAAACTGTTTTTT
CSAVRGTTNEKLFF
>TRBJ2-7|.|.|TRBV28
TGTGCCAGCAGCTACGGACAAGACACCTACGAGCAGTACTTC
CASSYGQDTYEQYF
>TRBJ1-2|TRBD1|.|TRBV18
TGTGCCAGCTCACCCCCGACAGGGAGCGTAAGAGCTAACTATGGCTACACCTTC
CASSPPTGSVRANYGYTF
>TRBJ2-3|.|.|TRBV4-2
TGTGCCAGCAGCCATTCTATCCTTTCCGGGGGGCTCACAGATACGCAGTATTTT
CASSHSILSGGLTDTQYF
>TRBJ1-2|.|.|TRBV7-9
TGTGCCAGCAGCTTAGGAATCCCGGACGATGGCTACACCTTC
CASSLGIPDDGYTF
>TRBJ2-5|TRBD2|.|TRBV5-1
TGCGCCAGCAGCGTGGCTAGCGGTAGAGGAGAGACCCAGCACTTC
CASSVASGRGETQHF
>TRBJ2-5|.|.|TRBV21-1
TGTGCCAGCAGCAAAGTTTGGAGGGCGCCAGAGACCCAGTACTTC
CASSKVWRAPETQYF
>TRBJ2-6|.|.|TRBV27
TGTGCCAGCACCGAAGGTGCCTCTGGGGCCAACGTCCTGACTTTC
CASTEGASGANVLTF
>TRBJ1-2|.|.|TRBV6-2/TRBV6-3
TGTGCCAGCAGTCTGGACGGAAAATATGGCTACACCTTC
CASSLDGKYGYTF
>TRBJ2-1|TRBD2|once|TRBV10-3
TGTGCCATCACCTCAGCGGGGGGCACCCACAATGAGCAGTTCTTC
CAITSAGGTHNEQFF
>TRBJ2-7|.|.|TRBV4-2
TGTGCCAGCAGCCAAGAGTTCGTATCGGAGGCCCAGTACTTC
CASSQEFVSEAQYF
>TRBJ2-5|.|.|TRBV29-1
TGCAGCGTCACCAGGGGTATAGCCGCCTACAATGGGCAGTACTTC
CSVTRGIAAYNGQYF
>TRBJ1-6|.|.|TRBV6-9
TGTGCCAGAGCAGGCGGAAGCTCCTATAATTCACCCCTCCACTTT
CARAGGSSYNSPLHF
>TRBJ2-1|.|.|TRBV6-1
TGTGCCAGCAGTGAATCTGGAGCTGGTGAGCAGTTCTTC
CASSESGAGEQFF
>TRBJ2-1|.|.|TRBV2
TGTGCCAGCAGCGAAATAGCCCGCTCCTACAATGAGCAGTTCTTC
CASSEIARSYNEQFF
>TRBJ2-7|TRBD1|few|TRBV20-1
TGCAGTGCCCCGCTCGGGGACAGCTACGAGCAGTACTTC
CSAPLGDSYEQYF
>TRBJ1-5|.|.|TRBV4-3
TGCGCCAGCAGCCAAGATTGGGCCAGCCGCGGGCCCCAGCATTTT
CASSQDWASRGPQHF
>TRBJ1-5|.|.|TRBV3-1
TGTGCCAGCAGCGACGGTGTAACATCTAATCAGCCCCAGCATTTT
CASSDGVTSNQPQHF
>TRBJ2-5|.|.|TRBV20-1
TGCAGTGCTGGATCTAGCGCGCAAGAGACCCAGTACTTC
CSAGSSAQETQYF
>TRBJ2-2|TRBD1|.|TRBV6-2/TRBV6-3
TGTGCCAGCAGTAATACTCCAGGGGGCGTGGACACCGGGGAGCTGTTTTTT
CASSNTPGGVDTGELFF
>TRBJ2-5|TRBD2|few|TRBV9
TGTGCCAGCTCAATTAGCGGGGGCATCCAAGAGACCCAGTACTTC
CASSISGGIQETQYF
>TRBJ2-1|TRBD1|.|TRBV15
TGTGCCACCAGCAGACACAACCGGGACAGGGGGCAGAATGAGCAGTTCTTC
CATSRHNRDRGQNEQFF
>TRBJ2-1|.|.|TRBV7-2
TGTGCCAGCAGCTTAGCAGCCCCGGGACTGGGCTCCTACAATGAGCAGTTCTTC
CASSLAAPGLGSYNEQFF
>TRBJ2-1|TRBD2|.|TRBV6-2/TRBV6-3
TGTGCCACCCAGCGGGGGGGGATCTACAATGAGCAGTTCTTC
CATQRGGIYNEQFF
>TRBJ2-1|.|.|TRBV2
TGTGCCAGCAGTGAAGGCCTGGTAGGGGGGGGAACCTACAATGAGCAGTTCTTC
CASSEGLVGGGTYNEQFF